The 5 T cell receptor beta chains presented below share a single source sample, sequenced in a study of prognosis after radiotherapy for stage I lung cancer. Amplification of the TCR beta CDR3 (from genomic DNA) was done by two-round multiplex PCR. First-round PCR used primers specific to each TRBV and TRBJ gene. Each CDR3 protein is one row after TCRdb ran MiXCR on the multiplex PCR reads. The sample includes more than 25,000 distinct CDR3 sequences, approximately 30% of them seen just once. This specimen was PBMCs, taken before or after stereotactic body radiation therapy (not recorded which). All receptors come from a donor over 45 with non-small cell lung cancer.

This clonotype was counted many times. This rearrangement joins TRBV20-1 to TRBJ1-1; D gene unclear. This CDR3 is 13 amino acids long. CDR1 DFQATT and CDR2 SNEGSKA come from the germline V gene (reference sequence). V was trimmed by 1 base and J by 1 base, leaving 7 bases between them. CDR3 protein: CSARGLKNTEAFF. CDR3 coding DNA: TGCAGTGCTAGAGGGCTGAAGAACACTGAAGCTTTCTTT.

In this sample, this clonotype turned up many times. The rearrangement uses TRBV9 and TRBJ2-1; 12 nucleotides agree with TRBD1. Looked up from germline, CDR1 is SGDLS and CDR2 is YYNGEE. This CDR3 is 14 amino acids long. V lost 2 bases to trimming and J lost 10 bases; unmatched junction nucleotides: 4. The CDR3 nucleotides read TGTGCCAGCAGCGTTGGGACAGGGGGCGGGGAGCAGTTCTTC. This sequence encodes CASSVGTGGGEQFF.

Concerning this clonotype itself: A much larger clone lies one base from this, so it may be a read error. CDR3 in DNA: TGTGCCAGCAGCCAAGATTTAAGATGGGAGCAGTTCTTC. Amino acids: CASSQDLRWEQFF. This sequence joins TRBV14 and TRBJ2-1; D remains ambiguous. The CDR3 has 13 amino acids. Germline V gene data show CDR1 as SGHDN and CDR2 as FVKESK. The V end lost 0 bases, the J end lost 10 bases, and 10 bases lay between the germline ends.

This clonotype was seen at least ten times. J is TRBJ2-7 and V is TRBV20-1; TRBD2 aligns across 10 bases. The CDR3 totals 14 residues. J lost 3 bases, V lost 6 bases, and 8 bases had no gene match. Germline V gene data show CDR1 as DFQATT and CDR2 as SNEGSKA (reference sequence). DNA for the CDR3: TGCAGTGCCCGACCCGGGACTAGCGTCTACGAGCAGTACTTC. It yields the protein CSARPGTSVYEQYF.

This clonotype was seen repeatedly, ten times or more. V gene TRBV24-1 combines with J gene TRBJ2-6; perhaps TRBD1 as D (6 bases). The CDR3 has 17 residues. Per the germline V gene, CDR1 is KGHDR and CDR2 is SFDVKD. V was cut by 4 bases and J by 1 base, with 13 bases left in between. CDR3 residues: CATSEADRASGANVLTF. CDR3 nucleotides: TGTGCCACCAGTGAAGCGGACAGAGCGTCTGGGGCCAACGTCCTGACTTTC.